A selection of T cell receptor beta chains follows, all from one sample in a study of early T cells in non-severe SARS-CoV-2 infection. TCRdb recomputed calls from the 5' RACE reads with MiXCR, one row per CDR3 protein. The data show 25,000 to 35,000 distinct CDR3 sequences, around 7% seen once. The sequencing input was whole blood. These receptors originate from an adult who was a healthcare worker with PCR-confirmed SARS-CoV-2 infection or an uninfected control (not recorded which). Both conserved end residues are part of each CDR3. D genes are given only for firm matches. Expanded clones are given a class, and other clones once, few, many or no size at all.

>many|TRBV7-2|TRBJ1-1|TRBD1
CASSMDRGGTEAFF
TGTGCCAGCAGCATGGACAGGGGAGGAACTGAAGCTTTCTTT
>-|TRBV2|TRBJ2-7|-
CASIKEERSYEQCF
TGTGCCAGCATTAAAGAGGAGCGTTCCTACGAGCAGTGCTTC
>-|TRBV6-4|TRBJ2-2|-
CASSDRPTGELFF
TGTGCCAGCAGTGACAGGCCCACCGGGGAGCTGTTTTTT
>few|TRBV3-1|TRBJ1-2|-
CASSQVAVGGYTF
TGTGCCAGCAGCCAAGTCGCCGTCGGGGGCTACACCTTC
>many|TRBV12-3/TRBV12-4|TRBJ1-1|TRBD1
CASSFGLGGGTEAFF
TGTGCCAGCAGTTTCGGATTAGGGGGCGGCACTGAAGCTTTCTTT
>-|TRBV12-3/TRBV12-4|TRBJ1-2|-
CASSSPGAQDGYTF
TGTGCCAGCAGTTCGCCGGGGGCGCAGGATGGCTACACCTTC
>many|TRBV14|TRBJ2-1|-
CASSQDGGYEQFF
TGTGCCAGCAGCCAAGATGGCGGTTATGAGCAGTTCTTC
>many|TRBV6-5|TRBJ2-5|-
CASSRTGDLYQETQYF
TGTGCCAGCAGTCGTACGGGGGACCTGTACCAAGAGACCCAGTACTTC
>many|TRBV7-2|TRBJ2-7|-
CASSKQNYEQYF
TGTGCCAGCAGCAAGCAGAACTACGAGCAGTACTTC
>many|TRBV28|TRBJ2-7|-
CASSFPRDEQYF
TGTGCCAGCAGTTTTCCCCGGGACGAGCAGTACTTC
>many|TRBV5-5|TRBJ2-3|-
CASSQRGHRAGSDTQYF
TGTGCCAGCAGTCAGCGGGGACACCGGGCTGGGTCAGATACGCAGTATTTT
>many|TRBV18|TRBJ1-2|-
CASSARQGRGYGYTF
TGTGCCAGCTCAGCCCGCCAGGGGCGCGGCTATGGCTACACCTTC
>-|TRBV6-1|TRBJ2-3|TRBD2
CASSTRTSGTDTQYF
TGTGCCAGCAGTACCCGGACTAGCGGCACAGATACGCAGTATTTT
>many|TRBV20-1|TRBJ1-2|TRBD1
CSARGTGENYGYTF
TGCAGTGCTAGAGGGACAGGTGAAAACTATGGCTACACCTTC
>many|TRBV6-6|TRBJ2-3|-
CASSYSVSTDTQYF
TGTGCCAGCAGTTACTCGGTCAGCACAGATACGCAGTATTTT
>-|TRBV5-4|TRBJ2-3|TRBD2
CASARSGGPTDTQYF
TGTGCCAGCGCCCGTAGCGGGGGGCCCACAGATACGCAGTATTTT
>many|TRBV20-1|TRBJ1-1|-
CSARAQQNTEAFF
TGCAGTGCTAGGGCACAGCAAAACACTGAAGCTTTCTTT
>many|TRBV28|TRBJ2-5|-
CASSTLGLDQETQYF
TGTGCCAGCAGTACACTCGGACTGGACCAAGAGACCCAGTACTTC
>many|TRBV6-6|TRBJ1-2|TRBD1
CASSSGTGNLYGYTF
TGTGCCAGCAGTTCCGGGACAGGAAATTTATATGGCTACACCTTC
>many|TRBV7-9|TRBJ2-4|TRBD1
CASSPQGAAKNIQYF
TGTGCCAGCAGCCCACAGGGGGCTGCCAAAAACATTCAGTACTTC
>many|TRBV11-2|TRBJ2-3|-
CASSLDSATRPDTQYF
TGTGCCAGCAGCTTAGATTCGGCGACTAGACCAGATACGCAGTATTTT
>-|TRBV2|TRBJ1-1|-
CASSLLRPGEAFF
TGTGCCAGCAGCTTACTCCGCCCCGGTGAAGCTTTCTTT
>-|TRBV10-3|TRBJ2-1|TRBD2
CVISPRTSGISYNEQFF
TGTGTCATCAGTCCCAGGACTAGCGGGATCTCCTACAATGAGCAGTTCTTC
>many|TRBV30|TRBJ1-1|-
CAWKTNTEAFF
TGTGCCTGGAAAACGAACACTGAAGCTTTCTTT
>many|TRBV27|TRBJ1-1|TRBD1
CASSSRKGANTEAFF
TGTGCCAGCAGTTCACGGAAGGGGGCGAACACTGAAGCTTTCTTT
>-|TRBV28|TRBJ2-5|-
CASRQQETQYF
TGTGCCAGCAGGCAACAAGAGACCCAGTACTTC
>many|TRBV6-2/TRBV6-3|TRBJ1-5|-
CASSRAGQPQHF
TGTGCCAGCAGTAGAGCGGGTCAGCCCCAGCATTTT
>many|TRBV6-5|TRBJ2-6|-
CASSPLSNVLTF
TGTGCCAGCAGCCCCTTGTCCAACGTCCTGACTTTC